This is a list of T cell receptor beta chains from one sample in a study of T-cell reconstitution after alpha-beta-depleted transplantation in children. One entry per CDR3 protein, called by TCRdb with MiXCR from the PCR reads. The profile covers about 340,000 distinct CDR3 sequences, with about a sixth appearing a single time and around 41% taken by the ten largest. Sequencing was performed on PBMCs, mostly from graft donor cells, taken 360 days after TCRalphabeta/CD19-depleted stem cell transplant. The receptors were gathered from a male patient aged 2 to 9 who had a stem cell transplant for acute lymphoblastic leukemia, so the T cells may come from the graft donor. Each CDR3 is given with its conserved first and last residue. The D gene is left open where the match is weak. Where a row states a size, it is once, few, many or the class of an expanded clone; other rows omit it.

TRBJ1-6,TRBV9,.,.,TGTGCCAGCAGCGTAGGGGTTACTCGAGATTCACCCCTCCACTTT,CASSVGVTRDSPLHF
TRBJ2-2,TRBV2,TRBD2,.,TGTGCCAGCAGAACTAGCGGGACCACCGGGGAGCTGTTTTTT,CASRTSGTTGELFF
TRBJ2-7,TRBV6-1,TRBD2,few,TGTGCCAGCAGCCAGCTACCTAGCGGGAGGGCGGCCGAGCAGTACTTC,CASSQLPSGRAAEQYF
TRBJ1-1,TRBV27,.,few,TGTGCCAGCAGTTTCGAGGGGGGCACTGAAGCTTTCTTT,CASSFEGGTEAFF
TRBJ2-2,TRBV2,TRBD1,.,TGTGCCAGCAGTGAAGGCCGGGACAGGGAATACGGGGAGCTGTTTTTT,CASSEGRDREYGELFF
TRBJ1-2,TRBV12-3/TRBV12-4,.,few,TGTGCCAGCAGTTTAGGGGGAGAGGTGGTACAGGGCTACACCTTC,CASSLGGEVVQGYTF
TRBJ2-5,TRBV4-1,.,.,TGCGCCAGCAGCTTACCCGAAGGAGACCTTTTAAGGATAGGGTACCAAGAGACCCAGTACTTC,CASSLPEGDLLRIGYQETQYF
TRBJ2-5,TRBV28,.,few,TGTGCCAGCAGTTTCGGACAAACCCAAGAGACCCAGTACTTC,CASSFGQTQETQYF
TRBJ1-5,TRBV20-1,.,.,TGCAGTGCTAGTCTGGGGATCTATAGCAATCAGCCCCAGCATTTT,CSASLGIYSNQPQHF
TRBJ2-5,TRBV7-9,.,many,TGTGCCAGCAGCTTCCCCCCAGGGGTCAAAGAGACCCAGTACTTC,CASSFPPGVKETQYF
TRBJ1-3,TRBV11-2,.,.,TGTGCCAGCAGCTTGATGACAGCACCCTCTGGAAACACCATATATTTT,CASSLMTAPSGNTIYF
TRBJ2-1,TRBV24-1,.,few,TGTGCCACCAAGGACAGCCATGTGGGTGAGCAGTTCTTC,CATKDSHVGEQFF
TRBJ2-1,TRBV14,.,.,TGTGCCAGCAGCCCCTGGAGGGACTTCCACTACCACAATGAGCAGTTCTTC,CASSPWRDFHYHNEQFF
TRBJ2-7,TRBV20-1,TRBD1,few,TGCAGTGCTAGAGATGGGACAGGGACCTACGAGCAGTACTTC,CSARDGTGTYEQYF
TRBJ2-5,TRBV7-2,TRBD2,.,TGTGCCAGCAGCTTCCGACTAGCGGCGTACCAAGAGACCCAGTACTTC,CASSFRLAAYQETQYF
TRBJ2-3,TRBV6-2/TRBV6-3,TRBD1,.,TGTGCCAGCAGTAGACCCGGGACAGGGGGCGCGGATACGCAGTATTTT,CASSRPGTGGADTQYF
TRBJ2-7,TRBV7-3,TRBD2,few,TGTGCCAGCAGCCCAAACGGACTAGCCCCCTACGAGCAGTACTTC,CASSPNGLAPYEQYF
TRBJ2-5,TRBV29-1,TRBD1,many,TGCAGCGTTGAAAGGGACAGGGGTTGGGAGACCCAGTACTTC,CSVERDRGWETQYF
TRBJ1-5,TRBV12-3/TRBV12-4,TRBD1,many,TGTGCCAGCAGTTTCGGGACAGGGGGCAATCAGCCCCAGCATTTT,CASSFGTGGNQPQHF
TRBJ2-1,TRBV4-1,.,few,TGCGCCAGCAGCCTAGCTTTTCCGGACAATGAGCAGTTCTTC,CASSLAFPDNEQFF
TRBJ2-1,TRBV28,TRBD1,few,TGTGCCAGCAGGGGACAGGGGGGTTACAATGAGCAGTTCTTC,CASRGQGGYNEQFF
TRBJ2-1,TRBV28,TRBD2,many,TGTGCCAGCAGTTTCCGGAAAGCGGGATCCTTATGGGGATACAATGAGCAGTTCTTC,CASSFRKAGSLWGYNEQFF
TRBJ2-3,TRBV5-5,.,many,TGTGCCAGCAGCTTGAAACACAGAGACACAGATACGCAGTATTTT,CASSLKHRDTDTQYF
TRBJ2-1,TRBV6-5,TRBD2,few,TGTGCCAGCAGTTATATTCCTATAGCGGGGCTGGGCAATGAGCAGTTCTTC,CASSYIPIAGLGNEQFF
TRBJ2-6,TRBV4-3,.,many,TGCGCCAGCAGCCAAGATTGGGTTTTAGGGGCCAACGTCCTGACTTTC,CASSQDWVLGANVLTF
TRBJ2-7,TRBV5-6,TRBD1,many,TGTGCCAGCAGCTTGAAGCGATTTGGGGACAGGTTCTACGAGCAGTACTTC,CASSLKRFGDRFYEQYF
TRBJ2-1,TRBV28,.,many,TGTGCCAGCAGTTTTCGGGGGAGCTCCTACAATGAGCAGTTCTTC,CASSFRGSSYNEQFF
TRBJ2-2,TRBV7-2,TRBD2,.,TGTGCCAGCAGCTTAACCGGGACTAGACGGACCGGGGAGCTGTTTTTT,CASSLTGTRRTGELFF
TRBJ1-3,TRBV10-3,.,many,TGTGCCACCAGGGAATGGGATGGAAACACCATATATTTT,CATREWDGNTIYF
TRBJ2-1,TRBV28,TRBD1,many,TGTGCCAGCAGTCCGACCTTGGACAGGTCTATTCATGAGCAGTTCTTC,CASSPTLDRSIHEQFF
TRBJ2-1,TRBV28,.,few,TGTGCCAGCACTCTCACGGCGGGTACGGCCAATGAGCAGTTCTTC,CASTLTAGTANEQFF
TRBJ1-5,TRBV5-1,.,.,TGCGCCAGCAGCGCGGGAGTCAATCAGCCCCAGCATTTT,CASSAGVNQPQHF
TRBJ2-3,TRBV29-1,.,.,TGCAGCGTTGAAGCAGTAGCTGGAGATACGCAGTATTTT,CSVEAVAGDTQYF
TRBJ2-5,TRBV7-8,.,many,TGTGCCAGCAGCTTAGCTCGGCTTCCCAGACAAGAGACCCAGTACTTC,CASSLARLPRQETQYF
TRBJ2-3,TRBV7-2,.,many,TGTGCCAGCAGCACAAGAACCCTACCGGATACGCAGTATTTT,CASSTRTLPDTQYF
TRBJ2-1,TRBV2,TRBD2,.,TGTGCCAGCAGCTTCGGACTAGCGGGAGGGGGTGAGCAGTTCTTC,CASSFGLAGGGEQFF
TRBJ1-5,TRBV12-3/TRBV12-4,.,few,TGTGCCAGCAGTCCTCAGGGGAGTCAGCCCCAGCATTTT,CASSPQGSQPQHF
TRBJ2-1,TRBV27,.,few,TGTGCCAGCAGTTTAGCTCCAGGGGCATACAATGAGCAGTTCTTC,CASSLAPGAYNEQFF
TRBJ2-7,TRBV4-3,.,.,TGCGCCAGCAGCCAAGATCGGAACAGCATCGAGCAGTACTTC,CASSQDRNSIEQYF
TRBJ2-5,TRBV11-1,.,few,TGTGCCAGCAGCTCCAATGCCATACCTGTACAAGAGACCCAGTACTTC,CASSSNAIPVQETQYF
TRBJ2-5,TRBV5-5,.,.,TGTGCCAGCAGCTTGCAAGGAGGAATTCCCCACTACTTC,CASSLQGGIPHYF
TRBJ1-6,TRBV19,.,.,TGTGCCAGTAGTAGAGGGGGACTTAATTCACCCCTCCACTTT,CASSRGGLNSPLHF
TRBJ2-7,TRBV4-1,TRBD2,few,TGCGCCAGCAGCCAAGTTGGGACTAGCGGGAAATCCCCCTACGAGCAGTACTTC,CASSQVGTSGKSPYEQYF
TRBJ2-3,TRBV3-1,TRBD1,few,TGTGCCTCCTGCCAAGGTGGAGCGGGGACAGGGATGGATACGCAGTATTTT,CASCQGGAGTGMDTQYF
TRBJ2-3,TRBV7-9,.,few,TGTGCCAGCGTATCACCCGCGGGTTATCAGTATTTT,CASVSPAGYQYF
TRBJ2-7,TRBV12-3/TRBV12-4,.,few,TGTGCCATCAGCGGTGGGGGCGAGCAGTACTTC,CAISGGGEQYF
TRBJ2-7,TRBV12-3/TRBV12-4,.,.,TGTGCCAGCAGCCCTCTGCCCACCTACGAGCAGTACTTC,CASSPLPTYEQYF
TRBJ2-2,TRBV6-2/TRBV6-3,.,many,TGTGCCAGCAACTTTGGCGCGACCGGGGAGCTGTTTTTT,CASNFGATGELFF